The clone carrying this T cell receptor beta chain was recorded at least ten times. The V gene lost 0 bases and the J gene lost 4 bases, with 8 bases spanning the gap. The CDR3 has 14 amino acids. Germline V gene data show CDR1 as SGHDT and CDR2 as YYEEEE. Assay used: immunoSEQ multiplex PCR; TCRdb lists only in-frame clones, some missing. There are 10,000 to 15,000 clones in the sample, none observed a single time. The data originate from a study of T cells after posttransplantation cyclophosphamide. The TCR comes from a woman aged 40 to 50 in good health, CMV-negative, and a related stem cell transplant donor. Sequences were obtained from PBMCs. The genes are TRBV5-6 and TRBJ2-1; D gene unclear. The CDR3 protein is CASSLVSGYNEQFF. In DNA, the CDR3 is TGTGCCAGCAGCTTGGTTTCCGGGTACAATGAGCAGTTCTTC. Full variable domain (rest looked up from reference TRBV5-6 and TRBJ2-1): DAGVTQSPTHLIKTRGQQVTLRCSPKSGHDTVSWYQQALGQGPQFIFQYYEEEERQRGNFPDRFSGHQFPNYSSELNVNALLLGDSALYLCASSLVSGYNEQFFGPGTRLTVL.